This entry features one T cell receptor (beta chain) sequence. This sample was included in a study of blood T cell repertoires in COVID-19. The wider study: Acute and convalescent COVID-19 samples came from the United States, Italy and Spain. PBMCs, B-cell-depleted T cells, or T cells were the source of the cDNA or gDNA that made up the material.

Seattle cases were enrolled at active infection and followed longitudinally. Source study methods: The authors estimated nucleated cell counts from reference gene primer amplification. TCRdb keeps only in-frame clones here, not all; method: immunoSEQ multiplex PCR. From that table come the V and J calls and clone size; the DNA was used to work out D and trimming. The table records a few hundred thousand clones, around 92% of them present only once. CDR3 length: 15 amino acids. J lost 4 bases, V lost 5 bases, and 7 bases had no gene match. CDR1 SGHAT and CDR2 FQNNGV come from the germline V gene. The sequence derives from a woman aged 30 to 39 with COVID-19, enrolled during active disease. The rearrangement joins TRBV11-2 to TRBJ2-2; 7 nucleotides align to TRBD1. Source material: peripheral blood. The CDR3 reads CASSPRQGGTGELFF. The CDR3 nucleotides are TGTGCCAGCAGCCCAAGACAGGGTGGCACCGGGGAGCTGTTTTTT.